This passage covers 6 T cell receptor beta chains from one sample sequenced in a study of sequential checkpoint blockade in melanoma. Stated treatment: randomized to nivolumab then ipilimumab (arm A) or the reverse (arm B). Only in-frame clones appear in the TCRdb table, and some are missing; sequencing was by immunoSEQ multiplex PCR. The repertoire includes 15,000 or so clones, roughly 93% of them detected once, and roughly a quarter sits in the top ten. Sample: CD8+ T cells sorted from blood (inferred from file names), taken from a patient given nivolumab and ipilimumab in sequence. The receptors shown here come from a human donor with melanoma.

The rearrangement links TRBV19 to TRBJ1-5; a weak D match, TRBD1 (5 bases). The germline V gene has CDR1 LNHDA and CDR2 SQIVND (reference sequence). Deletions cut 10 bases from V and 0 bases from J, with 7 bases between. CDR3 size: 12 residues. The CDR3 reads CATGFSNQPQHF. In DNA, the CDR3 is TGTGCCACAGGGTTTAGCAATCAGCCCCAGCATTTT.

The rearrangement links TRBV10-2 to TRBJ1-1, with 7 bases aligning to TRBD1. This CDR3 is built from 14 residues. The germline V gene has CDR1 WSHSY and CDR2 SAAADI. After removal of 6 bases from V and 1 base from J, the junction contained 5 bases not matched to a gene. Written as DNA, the CDR3 is TGCGCCAGCAGATGGGACAGCTCGAACACTGAAGCTTTCTTT. It yields the protein CASRWDSSNTEAFF.

This rearrangement joins TRBV5-1 to TRBJ2-7; D is perhaps TRBD2 (6 bases). Trimming stripped 1 base from V and 3 bases from J, with 11 bases between. The germline V gene encodes CDR1 SGHRS and CDR2 YFSETQ. This CDR3 has 14 residues. In DNA, the CDR3 is TGCGCCAGCAGCTTGACGGGACTGGGCTACGAGCAGTACGTC. Its protein product is CASSLTGLGYEQYV.

The genes are TRBV9 and TRBJ1-3, with D maybe TRBD1 (6 bases). The CDR3 runs 15 residues. V lost 2 bases, J lost 0 bases, and 9 bases lay in between. CDR1 and CDR2 from the germline V gene are SGDLS and YYNGEE. The CDR3 DNA is TGTGCCAGCAGCGTTACAGGGAACTCTGGAAACACCATATATTTT. It specifies CASSVTGNSGNTIYF. Complete variable domain (other parts from reference TRBV9 and TRBJ1-3): DSGVTQTPKHLITATGQRVTLRCSPRSGDLSVYWYQQSLDQGLQFLIQYYNGEERAKGNILERFSAQQFPDLHSELNLSSLELGDSALYFCASSVTGNSGNTIYFGEGSWLTVV.

This chain uses TRBV9 with TRBJ1-1; tentative D call: TRBD1 (5 bases). Trimming stripped 3 bases from V and 0 bases from J, with 9 bases between. Germline V lookup: CDR1 SGDLS, CDR2 YYNGEE. The CDR3 consists of 14 residues. CDR3 residues: CASSAGNMNTEAFF. The CDR3 bases are TGTGCCAGCAGCGCAGGGAACATGAACACTGAAGCTTTCTTT.

This sequence joins TRBV2 and TRBJ1-4; D perhaps matches TRBD1 (6 bases). Germline CDR1 and CDR2: SNHLY and FYNNEI. The CDR3 runs to 14 residues. V lost 7 bases, J lost 5 bases, and 14 bases lay in between. The CDR3 nucleotides are TGTGCCAGCATGAGGACAGCGAGCAATGAAAAACTGTTTTTT. Translated, it gives CASMRTASNEKLFF.